These 8 T cell receptor beta chains were sequenced from one sample in a study of blood T cell repertoires in COVID-19. Method: immunoSEQ multiplex PCR; TCRdb's copy keeps in-frame clones and lacks some. The sample yields 350,000 to 450,000 clones, 86% seen once. Sequencing used peripheral blood. These receptors were obtained from a woman aged 55-70 years with COVID-19, enrolled during active disease.

This chain links TRBV27 with TRBJ1-2; TRBD1 might be the D (6 bases). The CDR3 extends over 13 amino acids. Trimming took off 2 bases at V and 4 bases at J, with 8 bases between the two ends. Germline CDR1 and CDR2: MNHEY and SMNVEV (reference sequence). The CDR3 coding sequence is TGTGCCAGCAGTTTAGGACAGTCCTATGGCTACACCTTC. Residues: CASSLGQSYGYTF.

This chain uses TRBV30 with TRBJ1-2; D unresolved. Trimming shortened V by 3 bases and J by 0 bases, and 8 bases separated the two germline ends. The CDR3 runs 13 residues. Germline V gene sequence: CDR1 GTSNPN, CDR2 SVGIG (reference sequence). For the CDR3, the DNA is TGTGCCTGGAGGCCGGGGTCTAACTATGGCTACACCTTC. As protein: CAWRPGSNYGYTF. Looking up the rest from reference TRBV30 and TRBJ1-2 gives the full variable domain: SQTIHQWPATLVQPVGSPLSLECTVEGTSNPNLYWYRQAAGRGLQLLFYSVGIGQISSEVPQNLSASRPQDRQFILSSKKLLLSDSGFYLCAWRPGSNYGYTFGSGTRLTVV.

V is TRBV7-8 and J is TRBJ2-3; perhaps TRBD2 as D (5 bases). Looked up from germline, CDR1 is SGHVS and CDR2 is FQNEAQ. This CDR3 spans 17 amino acids. V lost 4 bases and J 2 bases, leaving 19 bases between the germline ends. CDR3 residues: CASSSRPVAYTTDTQYF. The CDR3 DNA reads TGTGCCAGCAGCTCTAGGCCCGTAGCGTATACCACAGATACGCAGTATTTT.

Here the CDR3 reads CASSYKPSYEQYF. The CDR3 nucleotides read TGTGCCAGCAGCTACAAACCTAGCTACGAGCAGTACTTC. The genes are TRBV7-2 and TRBJ2-7, with no clear D. V dropped 4 bases and J dropped 3 bases, with 10 bases sitting between them. Germline CDR1 SGHTA, CDR2 FQGNSA. This CDR3 is 13 amino acids long.

The chain uses TRBV21-1 and TRBJ1-1; the DNA was not used to check the table's D call, TRBD1. TRBV21-1 is a recognized pseudogene. CDR3 length equals 18 residues. CDR3 coding DNA: TGTGCCAGCAGCAAAAACCGCCGGGACAGGGGGCAAATGACTGAAGCTTTCTTT. It is translated as CASSKNRRDRGQMTEAFF.

This clone was counted between two and nine times. The chain recombines TRBV27 with TRBJ1-1; perhaps TRBD1 as D (6 bases). Germline CDR1 reads MNHEY; CDR2 reads SMNVEV (reference sequence). V lost 3 bases and J 4 bases, leaving 12 bases between the germline ends. The CDR3 totals 14 residues. CDR3 in amino acids: CASSLYRGTTEAFF. DNA for the CDR3: TGTGCCAGCAGTTTGTATAGGGGGACCACTGAAGCTTTCTTT.

The J gene is TRBJ1-2, the V gene TRBV27; TRBD1 agrees at 8 bases. The CDR3 loop spans 12 amino acids. Germline V gene data show CDR1 as MNHEY and CDR2 as SMNVEV (reference sequence). Losses at the gene ends were 6 bases for V and 8 bases for J; bases not matched to a gene: 5. In DNA form, the CDR3 reads TGTGCCAGCAGACAGGGGGTAGGCGGCTACACCTTC. This translates into CASRQGVGGYTF.

V and J are TRBV7-2 and TRBJ1-6; tentative D call: TRBD1 (6 bases). The germline V gene encodes CDR1 SGHTA and CDR2 FQGNSA. V was cut by 1 base and J by 0 bases, with 16 bases left in between. This CDR3 spans 19 amino acids. CDR3 DNA: TGTGCCAGCAGCTTAGGTTCAGGACAGAAATACTCCTATAATTCACCCCTCCACTTT. Protein sequence: CASSLGSGQKYSYNSPLHF.